The 21 T cell receptor beta chains presented below share a single source sample, sequenced in a study of blood T cell repertoires in COVID-19. Only in-frame clones appear in the TCRdb table, and some are missing; sequencing was by immunoSEQ multiplex PCR. The profile covers about 200,000 clones, with more than 80% appearing a single time and about 10% taken by the ten largest. Sequenced: peripheral blood. The receptor set was obtained from a woman of 80 years or more with acute or convalescent COVID-19.

This chain joins TRBV30 and TRBJ2-7; maybe TRBD2 (5 bases). CDR1 is GTSNPN, CDR2 SVGIG, per germline (reference sequence). Trimming removed 0 bases at V and 0 bases at J, with 12 bases between. CDR3 size: 15 residues. The CDR3, as DNA: TGTGCCTGGAGTGTAGGGATGGGGAGCTCCTACGAGCAGTACTTC. Its translation: CAWSVGMGSSYEQYF.

V gene TRBV4-3 combines with J gene TRBJ1-1; no clear D gene. CDR1 is LGHNA and CDR2 is YSLEER in the germline V gene. Trimming cost V 0 bases and J 8 bases, with 10 bases left between them. The CDR3 is 13 residues long. The CDR3 reads CASSQDFAGEAFF. CDR3 sequence (DNA): TGCGCCAGCAGCCAAGATTTCGCGGGGGAAGCTTTCTTT.

The chain combines TRBV19 with TRBJ2-1; 12 bases line up with TRBD2. With V trimmed by 4 bases and J by 7 bases, 8 bases remained unmatched. The CDR3 length is 16 residues. Per the germline V gene, CDR1 is LNHDA and CDR2 is SQIVND (reference sequence). Here the CDR3 reads CASSTRLAGAKNEQFF. The DNA of the CDR3 is TGTGCCAGTAGTACGAGACTAGCGGGAGCAAAAAATGAGCAGTTCTTC.

The genes are TRBV19 and TRBJ1-5; D ambiguous. Germline assignment: CDR1 LNHDA and CDR2 SQIVND (reference sequence). The CDR3 covers 13 residues. Trimming shortened V by 3 bases and J by 8 bases, and 11 bases separated the two germline ends. CDR3 region: CASSMVQVEPQHF. DNA for the CDR3: TGTGCCAGTAGTATGGTGCAGGTGGAGCCCCAGCATTTT.

This rearrangement joins TRBV19 to TRBJ2-5; perhaps TRBD1 as D (6 bases). Trimming cost V 8 bases and J 1 base, with 14 bases left between them. In germline, CDR1 is LNHDA, CDR2 SQIVND (reference sequence). There are 14 residues in the CDR3. The CDR3 reads CASASPGVQETQYF. CDR3 bases: TGTGCCAGTGCGTCCCCAGGGGTCCAAGAGACCCAGTACTTC.

The table lists this clone with a count of one. V and J are TRBV9 and TRBJ1-1; the match to TRBD1 covers 7 bases. The CDR3 spans 16 residues. Looked up from germline, CDR1 is SGDLS and CDR2 is YYNGEE. V dropped 4 bases and J dropped 1; count of bases not matched to a gene: 10. DNA for the CDR3: TGTGCCAGCAGCTTGTGGTCTGGGACAGAGAACACTGAAGCTTTCTTT. It yields the protein CASSLWSGTENTEAFF.

This chain connects TRBV7-6 to TRBJ2-7; 7 bases line up with TRBD1. The CDR3 sequence is 14 residues long. The germline CDR1 and CDR2 sequences are SGHVS and FNYEAQ. V shed 4 bases and J 0 bases; nucleotides not matched to a gene: 3. The CDR3 bases are TGTGCCAGCAGCTCCGGGACAGTCTCCTACGAGCAGTACTTC. Its translation is CASSSGTVSYEQYF.

The CDR3 sequence: CAWSPDRSQPLHF. The CDR3 region has the DNA TGTGCCTGGAGTCCGGACAGGTCCCAACCCCTCCACTTT. The chain carries TRBV30 and TRBJ1-6; 7 bases agree with TRBD1. CDR1 and CDR2 from the germline V gene are GTSNPN and SVGIG (reference sequence). V gave up 2 bases and J gave up 12 bases; unmatched junction bases: 7. There are 13 residues in the CDR3.

The V gene is TRBV3-1 (or the pseudogene TRBV3-2), the J gene TRBJ1-4; D is possibly TRBD1 (5 bases). Trimming took off 0 bases at V and 4 bases at J, with 15 bases between the two ends. Germline CDR1 reads LGHDT; CDR2 reads YNNKEL (reference sequence). This CDR3 region has 17 residues. This CDR3 reads CASSQEGGALSNEKLFF. The CDR3 DNA follows: TGTGCCAGCAGCCAAGAGGGGGGTGCACTGAGTAATGAAAAACTGTTTTTT.

The rearrangement links TRBV7-3 to TRBJ2-7, with 10 bases aligning to TRBD2. This CDR3 has 17 residues. Germline assignment: CDR1 SGHTA and CDR2 FQGTGA. V lost 5 bases and J lost 7; bases outside the gene matches: 17. CDR3 in DNA: TGTGCCAGCAGCCCCTCCGGTGTAGCGGGGGGTCGTCGGGAGCAGTACTTC. It translates to CASSPSGVAGGRREQYF.

The chain carries TRBV11-2 and TRBJ2-7; TRBD1 is a possible D gene (6 bases). V was cut by 5 bases and J by 4 bases, with 15 bases left in between. The length of the CDR3 is 14 residues. The germline V gene encodes CDR1 SGHAT and CDR2 FQNNGV. The CDR3 protein is CASSPSGQSYEQYF. The CDR3 nucleotides read TGTGCCAGCAGCCCGAGCGGACAGTCTTACGAGCAGTACTTC.

The J gene is TRBJ2-2, the V gene TRBV27; no firm D call. The length of the CDR3 is 14 residues. Between the trimmed V and J ends, which lost 5 bases and 1 base, there was a span of 8 bases. CDR1 and CDR2 from the germline V gene are MNHEY and SMNVEV (reference sequence). The CDR3 region has the DNA TGTGCCAGCAGTCAGTCGTGGAACACCGGGGAGCTGTTTTTT. Amino acid sequence: CASSQSWNTGELFF.

This clone occurred once. The chain recombines TRBV7-9 with TRBJ2-1; TRBD2 matches at 10 bases. V gave up 1 base and J gave up 6 bases; unmatched junction bases: 9. The V gene's germline CDR1 is SEHNR and CDR2 FQNEAQ (reference sequence). This CDR3 is 17 amino acids long. The CDR3 region has the DNA TGTGCCAGCAGCTTAGGTCTAGCGGGAGATTTTCGCAATGAGCAGTTCTTC. Translation gives CASSLGLAGDFRNEQFF.

The chain uses TRBV28 and TRBJ2-7, with TRBD2 matching 7 bases. The CDR3 is made up of 15 amino acids. V lost 4 bases and J lost 0; bases outside the gene matches: 6. The germline V gene has CDR1 MDHEN and CDR2 SYDVKM. For the CDR3, the DNA is TGTGCCAGCAGTTCGCTAGCGGTTAACTCCTACGAGCAGTACTTC. Translation: CASSSLAVNSYEQYF.

This clone was detected only once. The rearrangement joins TRBV11-2 to TRBJ2-7; 9 bases are shared with TRBD1. Trimming took 4 bases from V and 4 from J; bases not matched to a gene: 8. Germline V gene data show CDR1 as SGHAT and CDR2 as FQNNGV. The CDR3 consists of 15 residues. DNA for the CDR3: TGTGCCAGCAGCTCTTACGGGACAGGGTTGTACGAGCAGTACTTC. Translating gives CASSSYGTGLYEQYF.

The chain is built from TRBV18 and TRBJ1-2; maybe TRBD1 (5 bases). V gave up 3 bases and J gave up 2 bases, with 10 bases separating them. Per the germline V gene, CDR1 is KGHSH and CDR2 is LQKENI. The CDR3 has 14 residues. As DNA, the CDR3 is TGTGCCAGCTCACCTTCAGGGATGAACTATGGCTACACCTTC. Translated, it gives CASSPSGMNYGYTF.

V is TRBV11-3 and J is TRBJ2-7; TRBD1 matches at 10 bases. This CDR3 has 14 residues. The germline V gene has CDR1 SGHNT and CDR2 YENEEA. J lost 5 bases, V lost 6 bases, and 7 bases had no gene match. The CDR3 region has the DNA TGTGCCAGCAGGAGGGGACAGGGGCCTGACGAGCAGTACTTC. The encoded protein is CASRRGQGPDEQYF.

The J gene is TRBJ1-2, the V gene TRBV5-4, with D hard to call. V was trimmed by 2 bases and J by 2 bases, leaving 13 bases between them. The CDR3 has 15 residues. Per germline, CDR1 SGHNT and CDR2 YYREEE (reference sequence). Here the CDR3 DNA reads TGTGCCAGCAGCTTCTCCGGGATGTTGAACTATGGCTACACCTTC. It codes for CASSFSGMLNYGYTF.

The chain employs TRBV7-2 and TRBJ1-5; 7 bases are shared with TRBD1. The V gene end was trimmed by 5 bases and the J gene end by 5 bases; junction bases not matched to a gene: 9. Germline loops: CDR1 SGHTA, CDR2 FQGNSA. This CDR3 contains 15 residues. The CDR3 here is CASSQNGDSYQPQHF. In nucleotides, the CDR3 is TGTGCCAGCAGCCAAAACGGGGACAGTTATCAGCCCCAGCATTTT.

This chain uses TRBV12-3 or TRBV12-4 with TRBJ2-4; possible D gene TRBD1, 5 bases. The CDR3 has 13 residues. V was trimmed by 6 bases and J by 9 bases, leaving 15 bases between them. The DNA of the CDR3 is TGTGCCAGCAGGGTAGGGGCCCCGGGCATTCAGTACTTC. It codes for CASRVGAPGIQYF.

In DNA form, the CDR3 reads TGTGCCAGCAGTTTATCACTAGCCCCAGAGCAGTACTTC. This gives the protein CASSLSLAPEQYF. The rearrangement joins TRBV28 to TRBJ2-7, with D maybe TRBD2 (6 bases). The CDR3 runs 13 residues. The ends were cut back, 1 base at V and 7 bases at J, with 11 bases in the middle. CDR1 and CDR2 from the germline V gene are MDHEN and SYDVKM. Full variable domain (rest looked up from reference TRBV28 and TRBJ2-7): DVKVTQSSRYLVKRTGEKVFLECVQDMDHENMFWYRQDPGLGLRLIYFSYDVKMKEKGDIPEGYSVSREKKERFSLILESASTNQTSMYLCASSLSLAPEQYFGPGTRLTVT.